This TCR beta chain was identified during a study of vaccination and CD4 T cells after COVID-19. On the study more broadly: Six males and four females, two of them Hispanic, were enrolled as convalescents. Once diagnosed, patients had post-COVID samples drawn a median roughly 110 days later (range 35 to 161).

A word on this clonotype: Its antigen is not known.

The CDR3 is 15 amino acids. Germline V lookup: CDR1 SGHVS, CDR2 FQNEAQ. Trimming pared 6 bases from V and 0 bases from J, leaving 14 bases between. Scientists ran DNA taken from cultured CD4+ T cells through the Oncomine TCR Beta short-read assay for sequencing. In this case, cultured CD4+ T cells provided the extracted genomic DNA. MiXCR, applied by TCRdb to the PCR reads, yields one record per CDR3 protein. Counted here are more than 11,000 distinct CDR3 sequences, about 55% occurring once; the ten biggest clones make up around 8.7%. The treatment denotes: approximately nine-day PBMC culture with coronavirus spike peptide pools or control peptides (ViraFEST assay). Using peptide pools, antigen-specific T cells were expanded in ViraFEST before TCRs were sequenced.

This TCR came from a human donor who had recovered from COVID-19. Sequencing used CD4+ T cells from blood, cultured in vitro. The gene calls are TRBV7-8 and TRBJ1-2; D perhaps matches TRBD1 (6 bases). CDR3 in DNA: TGTGCCAGCAGTCAAACAGGGCAATCTAACTATGGCTACACCTTC. Translated: CASSQTGQSNYGYTF.